This T cell receptor (beta chain) was sequenced for a study of T cells after somatic rescue of genetic block. This clone was seen once. Germline loops: CDR1 GTSNPN, CDR2 SVGIG (reference sequence). V was pared by 0 bases and J by 5 bases, with 16 bases between. The CDR3 length is 15 residues. The method was immunoSEQ multiplex PCR; TCRdb's version includes in-frame clones alone and lacks a portion of them. Among tens of thousands of clones, about 87% were seen once, and the ten largest hold roughly 1.5%. The TCR sequence derives from a woman aged 18 to 35. Sequencing was carried out using peripheral blood mononuclear cells (PBMCs). The chain recombines TRBV30 with TRBJ1-1; the D gene is possibly TRBD1 (5 bases). CDR3 loop: CAWSVHQGGRTEAFF. CDR3 nucleotide sequence: TGTGCCTGGAGTGTCCATCAGGGTGGAAGGACTGAAGCTTTCTTT.